This entry describes one T cell receptor (beta chain). This record belongs to a study of blood T cells in healthy people across ages. Primers used in a second PCR of about 6 to 11 cycles were a sample-barcoded 5' primer and a J-beta primer mix. MiXCR was run by TCRdb on the 5' RACE reads, yielding one entry per CDR3 protein. The data show about 1,800,000 distinct CDR3 sequences, about 30% seen once. The V end lost 3 bases, the J end lost 4 bases, and 10 bases lay between the germline ends. The CDR3 is 13 amino acids. Germline V gene lookup returns CDR1 LNHNV and CDR2 YYDKDF (reference sequence). This chain connects TRBV15 to TRBJ2-7; weak D call: TRBD1 (5 bases). Material: blood. The sequence came from a woman aged 25 to 39 in good health. The CDR3, as DNA: TGTGCCACCAGCAGCCGACAGTCTTACGAGCAGTACTTC. This codes for CATSSRQSYEQYF.